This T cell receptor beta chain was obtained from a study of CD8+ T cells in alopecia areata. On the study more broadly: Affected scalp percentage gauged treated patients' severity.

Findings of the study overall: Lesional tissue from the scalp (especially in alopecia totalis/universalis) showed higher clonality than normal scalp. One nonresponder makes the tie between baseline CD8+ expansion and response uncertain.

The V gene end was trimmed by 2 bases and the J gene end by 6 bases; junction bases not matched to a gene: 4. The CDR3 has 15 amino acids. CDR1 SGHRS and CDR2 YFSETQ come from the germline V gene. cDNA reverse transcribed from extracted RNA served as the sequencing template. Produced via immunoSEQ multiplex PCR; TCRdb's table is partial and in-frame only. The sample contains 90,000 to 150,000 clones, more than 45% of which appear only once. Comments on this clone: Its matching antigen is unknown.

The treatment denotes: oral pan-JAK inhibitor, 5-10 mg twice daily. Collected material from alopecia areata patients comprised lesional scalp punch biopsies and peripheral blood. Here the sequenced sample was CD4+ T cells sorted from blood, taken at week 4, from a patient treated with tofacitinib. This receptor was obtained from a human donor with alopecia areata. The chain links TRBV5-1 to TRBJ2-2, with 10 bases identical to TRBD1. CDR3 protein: CASSFRQGAAGELFF. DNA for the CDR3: TGCGCCAGCAGCTTTCGACAGGGGGCTGCCGGGGAGCTGTTTTTT.